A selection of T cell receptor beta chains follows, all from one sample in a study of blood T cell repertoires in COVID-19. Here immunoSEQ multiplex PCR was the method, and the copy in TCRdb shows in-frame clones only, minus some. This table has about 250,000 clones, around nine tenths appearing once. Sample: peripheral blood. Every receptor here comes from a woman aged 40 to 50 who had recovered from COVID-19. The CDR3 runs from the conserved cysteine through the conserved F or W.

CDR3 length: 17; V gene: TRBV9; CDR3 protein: CASSAHERPGSYNEQFF
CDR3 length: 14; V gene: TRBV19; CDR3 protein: CASSTGGRGETQYF
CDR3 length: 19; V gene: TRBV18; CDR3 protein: CASSPTRAGGTAGANVLTF
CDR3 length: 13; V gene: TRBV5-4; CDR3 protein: CASSFRGVETQYF
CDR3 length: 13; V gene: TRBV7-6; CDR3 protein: CASSASGGSGYTF
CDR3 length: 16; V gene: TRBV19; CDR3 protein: CASSAQLAATYNEQFF
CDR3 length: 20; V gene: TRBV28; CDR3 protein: CASTPVGLAGGPGSYNEQFF
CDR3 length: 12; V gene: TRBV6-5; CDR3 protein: CASEGLSYGYTF
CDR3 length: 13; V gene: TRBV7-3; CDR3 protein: CASGRGYTGELFF
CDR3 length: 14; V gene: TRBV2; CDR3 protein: CASCRSKSQETQYF
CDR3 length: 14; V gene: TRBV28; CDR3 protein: CASSLPRADNEQFF
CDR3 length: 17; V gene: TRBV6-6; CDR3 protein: CASSPGLAGSSYNEQFF
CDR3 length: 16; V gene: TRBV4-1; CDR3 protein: CASSFRAGTGYYEQYF
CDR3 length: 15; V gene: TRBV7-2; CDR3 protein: CASSPEAGFQETQYF
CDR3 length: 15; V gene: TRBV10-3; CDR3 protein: CAISESSGPYNEQFF
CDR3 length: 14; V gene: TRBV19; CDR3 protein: CASKRQGMNTEAFF
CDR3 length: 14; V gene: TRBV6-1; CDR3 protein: CASSEVQGIYGYTF
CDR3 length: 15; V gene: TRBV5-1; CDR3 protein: CASSIGRGETGELFF
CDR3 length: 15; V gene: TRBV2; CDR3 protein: CASSFDGTGAGEQYF
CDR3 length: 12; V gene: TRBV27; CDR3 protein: CASKGNYNEQFF
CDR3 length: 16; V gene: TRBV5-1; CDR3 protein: CASSLAEEGLAYEQYF
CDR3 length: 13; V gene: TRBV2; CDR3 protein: CASRNQGTYEQYF
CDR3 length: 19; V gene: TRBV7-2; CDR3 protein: CASSDPRGTSGEVYNEQFF
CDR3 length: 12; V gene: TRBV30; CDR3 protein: CAWSPTDRGPFF
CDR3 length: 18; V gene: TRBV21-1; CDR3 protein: CASSRHRTSLFAKNIQYF
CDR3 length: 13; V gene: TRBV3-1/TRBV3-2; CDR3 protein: CASSRASGNTIYF
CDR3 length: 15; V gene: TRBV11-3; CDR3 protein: CASSPTGGEGETQYF
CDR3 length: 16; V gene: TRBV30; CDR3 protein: CAWSPGQPGPHQPQHF
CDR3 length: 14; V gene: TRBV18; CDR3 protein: CASSAGTRDNEQFF
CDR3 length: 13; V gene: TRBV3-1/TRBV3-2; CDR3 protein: CASSRGTTGTPYF
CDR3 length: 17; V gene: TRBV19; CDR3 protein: CASSIGTSGYTLNEQFF
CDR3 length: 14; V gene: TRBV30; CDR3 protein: CAWVRQPNNYGYTF
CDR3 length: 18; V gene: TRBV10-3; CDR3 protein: CAISGATGAPSGANVLTF
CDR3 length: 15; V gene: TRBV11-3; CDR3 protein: CASSYGQGTEDTQYF
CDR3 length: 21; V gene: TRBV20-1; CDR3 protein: CSASPGQGVGLAGGRCDEQYF
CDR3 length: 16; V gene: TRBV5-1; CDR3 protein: CASSLSRDTHTDTQYF
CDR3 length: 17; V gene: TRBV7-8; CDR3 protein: CASSLVREGTLGGKLFF
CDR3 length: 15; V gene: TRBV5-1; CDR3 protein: CASSPPSAGHNEQFF
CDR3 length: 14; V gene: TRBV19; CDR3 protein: CASSATGTYNEQFF
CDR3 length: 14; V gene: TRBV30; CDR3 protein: CAWSGTPNQETQYF
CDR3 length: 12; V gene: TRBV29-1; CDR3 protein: CSSSRSNTEAFF
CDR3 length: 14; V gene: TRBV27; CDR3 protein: CASRGGTTNEKLFF